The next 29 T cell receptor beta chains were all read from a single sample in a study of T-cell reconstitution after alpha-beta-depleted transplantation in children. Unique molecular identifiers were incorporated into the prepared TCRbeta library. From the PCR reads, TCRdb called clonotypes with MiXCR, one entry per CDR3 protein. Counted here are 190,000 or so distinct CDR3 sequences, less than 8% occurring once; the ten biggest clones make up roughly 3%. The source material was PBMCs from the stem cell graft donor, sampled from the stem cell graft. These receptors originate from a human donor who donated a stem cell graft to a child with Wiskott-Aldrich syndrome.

In DNA, the CDR3 is TGCGCCAGCAGCTTGGGGCCGACAGGGCGAGGGGATCAGCCCCAGCATTTT. It encodes CASSLGPTGRGDQPQHF. This chain joins TRBV5-1 and TRBJ1-5; 7 bases match TRBD1. Germline trimming cut 0 bases from V and 5 bases from J; bases unmatched to any gene: 11. The CDR3 totals 17 residues. Germline CDR1 is SGHRS and CDR2 is YFSETQ.

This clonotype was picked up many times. The CDR3 bases are TGCGCCAGCAGCCTTGGGACAGGGGGCTACGAGCAGTACTTC. It yields the protein CASSLGTGGYEQYF. The chain has TRBV5-1 and TRBJ2-7; 11 bases match TRBD1. This CDR3 comprises 14 residues. Germline loops: CDR1 SGHRS, CDR2 YFSETQ. Trimming at V came to 4 bases and at J to 3 bases, leaving 3 bases not matched to a gene.

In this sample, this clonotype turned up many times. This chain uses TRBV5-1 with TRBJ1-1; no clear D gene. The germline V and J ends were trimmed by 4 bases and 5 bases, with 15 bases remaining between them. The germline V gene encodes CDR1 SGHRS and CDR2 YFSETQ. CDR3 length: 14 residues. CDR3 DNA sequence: TGCGCCAGCAGCCTCCACCGTGCGGGGACTGAAGCTTTCTTT. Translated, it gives CASSLHRAGTEAFF.

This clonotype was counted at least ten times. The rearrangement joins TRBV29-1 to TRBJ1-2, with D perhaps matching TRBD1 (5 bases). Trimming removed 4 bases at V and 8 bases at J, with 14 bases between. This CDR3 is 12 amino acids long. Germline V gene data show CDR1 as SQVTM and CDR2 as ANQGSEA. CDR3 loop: CSVVSSRDGYTF. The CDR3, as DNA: TGCAGCGTTGTGTCTTCCAGGGACGGCTACACCTTC. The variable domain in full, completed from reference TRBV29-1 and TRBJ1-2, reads SAVISQKPSRDICQRGTSLTIQCQVDSQVTMMFWYRQQPGQSLTLIATANQGSEATYESGFVIDKFPISRPNLTFSTLTVSNMSPEDSSIYLCSVVSSRDGYTFGSGTRLTVV.

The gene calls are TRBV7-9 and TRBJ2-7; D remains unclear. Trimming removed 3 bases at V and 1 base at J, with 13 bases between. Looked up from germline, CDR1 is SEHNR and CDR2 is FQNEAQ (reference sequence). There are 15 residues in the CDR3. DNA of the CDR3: TGTGCCAGCAGCTTTATGGATAGCAGATCCTACGAGCAGTACTTC. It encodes CASSFMDSRSYEQYF.

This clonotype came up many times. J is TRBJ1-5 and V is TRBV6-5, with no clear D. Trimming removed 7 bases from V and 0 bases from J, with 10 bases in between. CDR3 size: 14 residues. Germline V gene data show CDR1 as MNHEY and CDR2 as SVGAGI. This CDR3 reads CASKAANSNQPQHF. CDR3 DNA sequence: TGTGCCAGCAAGGCCGCTAATAGCAATCAGCCCCAGCATTTT.

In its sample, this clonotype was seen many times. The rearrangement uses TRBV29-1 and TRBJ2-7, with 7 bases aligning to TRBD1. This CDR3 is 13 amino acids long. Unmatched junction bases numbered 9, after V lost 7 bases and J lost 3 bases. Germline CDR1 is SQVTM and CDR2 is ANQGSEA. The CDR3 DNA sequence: TGCAGCGCAGGGGGAACTCGGGACTACGAGCAGTACTTC. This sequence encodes CSAGGTRDYEQYF.

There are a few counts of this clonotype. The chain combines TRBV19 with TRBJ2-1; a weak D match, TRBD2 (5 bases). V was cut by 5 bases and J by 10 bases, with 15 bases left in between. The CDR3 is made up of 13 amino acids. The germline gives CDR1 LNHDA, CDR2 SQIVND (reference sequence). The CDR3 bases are TGTGCCAGTAGTGGCGGAGCGGTAGGCGAGCAGTTCTTC. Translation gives CASSGGAVGEQFF.

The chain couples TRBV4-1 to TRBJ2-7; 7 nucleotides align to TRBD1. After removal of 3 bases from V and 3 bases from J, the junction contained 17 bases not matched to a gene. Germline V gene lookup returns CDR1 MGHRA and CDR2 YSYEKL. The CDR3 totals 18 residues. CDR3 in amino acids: CASSQFLSGPDRSYEQYF. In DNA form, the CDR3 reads TGCGCCAGCAGCCAGTTTCTTTCCGGGCCGGACAGGAGCTACGAGCAGTACTTC.

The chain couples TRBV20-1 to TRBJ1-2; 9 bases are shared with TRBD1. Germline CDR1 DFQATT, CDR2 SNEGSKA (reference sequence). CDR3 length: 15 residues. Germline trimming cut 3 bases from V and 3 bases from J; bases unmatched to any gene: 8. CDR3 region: CSASDRGSGYYGYTF. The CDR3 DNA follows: TGCAGTGCTAGCGACAGGGGGTCAGGTTACTATGGCTACACCTTC.

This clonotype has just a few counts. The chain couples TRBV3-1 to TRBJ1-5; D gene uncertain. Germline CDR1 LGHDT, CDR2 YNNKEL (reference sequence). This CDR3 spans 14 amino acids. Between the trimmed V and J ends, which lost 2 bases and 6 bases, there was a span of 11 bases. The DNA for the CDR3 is TGTGCCAGCAGCCAAACAGCGCAAAGTCAGCCCCAGCATTTT. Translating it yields CASSQTAQSQPQHF. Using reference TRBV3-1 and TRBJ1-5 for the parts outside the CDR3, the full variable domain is DTAVSQTPKYLVTQMGNDKSIKCEQNLGHDTMYWYKQDSKKFLKIMFSYNNKELIINETVPNRFSPKSPDKAHLNLHINSLELGDSAVYFCASSQTAQSQPQHFGDGTRLSIL.

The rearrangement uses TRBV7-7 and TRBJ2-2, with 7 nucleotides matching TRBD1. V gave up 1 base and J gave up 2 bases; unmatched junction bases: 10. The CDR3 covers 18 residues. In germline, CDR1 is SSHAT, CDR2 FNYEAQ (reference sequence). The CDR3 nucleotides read TGTGCCAGCAGCTTAGGGGTACAGGGGAGTTTCAACACCGGGGAGCTGTTTTTT. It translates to CASSLGVQGSFNTGELFF.

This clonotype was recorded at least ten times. DNA for the CDR3: TGTGCCAGTAGTACTCGACAGCTACTGAACACCGGGGAGCTGTTTTTT. Its protein is CASSTRQLLNTGELFF. The chain links TRBV19 to TRBJ2-2; possibly TRBD1 for D (5 bases). V lost 4 bases, J lost 1 base, and 13 bases lay in between. Germline values: CDR1 LNHDA, CDR2 SQIVND (reference sequence). CDR3 length: 16 amino acids.

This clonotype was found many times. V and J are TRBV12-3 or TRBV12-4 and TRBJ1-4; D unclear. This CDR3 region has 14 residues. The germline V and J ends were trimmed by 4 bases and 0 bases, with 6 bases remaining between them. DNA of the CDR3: TGTGCCAGCAGTTCTTCTGCAACTAATGAAAAACTGTTTTTT. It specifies CASSSSATNEKLFF.

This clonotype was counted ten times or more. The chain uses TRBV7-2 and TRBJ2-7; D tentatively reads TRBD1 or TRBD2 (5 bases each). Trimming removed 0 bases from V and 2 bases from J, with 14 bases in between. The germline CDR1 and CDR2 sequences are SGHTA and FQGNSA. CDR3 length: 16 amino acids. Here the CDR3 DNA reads TGTGCCAGCAGCTTAGCGCTGGGGGTCCTTCCCTACGAGCAGTACTTC. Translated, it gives CASSLALGVLPYEQYF.

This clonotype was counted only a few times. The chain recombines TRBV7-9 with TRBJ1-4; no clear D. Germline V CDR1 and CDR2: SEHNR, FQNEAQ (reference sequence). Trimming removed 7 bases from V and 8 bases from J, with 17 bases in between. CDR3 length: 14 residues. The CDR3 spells CASTPRRHQEKLFF. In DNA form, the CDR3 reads TGTGCCAGCACCCCGCGGAGGCATCAGGAAAAACTGTTTTTT.

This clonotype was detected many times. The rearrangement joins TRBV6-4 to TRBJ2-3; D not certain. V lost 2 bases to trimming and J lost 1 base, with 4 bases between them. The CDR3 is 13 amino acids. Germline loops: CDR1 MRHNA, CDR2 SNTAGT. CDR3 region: CASSDRGTDTQYF. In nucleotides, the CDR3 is TGTGCCAGCAGTGACAGGGGCACAGATACGCAGTATTTT.

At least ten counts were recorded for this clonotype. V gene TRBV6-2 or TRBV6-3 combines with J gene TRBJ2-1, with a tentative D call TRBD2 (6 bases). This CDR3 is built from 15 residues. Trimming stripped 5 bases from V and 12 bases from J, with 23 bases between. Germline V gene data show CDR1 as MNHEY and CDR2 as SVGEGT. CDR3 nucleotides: TGTGCCAGCAGTCCTACGGGGGAACGAGGGGTCTCGCAGTTCTTC. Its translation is CASSPTGERGVSQFF.

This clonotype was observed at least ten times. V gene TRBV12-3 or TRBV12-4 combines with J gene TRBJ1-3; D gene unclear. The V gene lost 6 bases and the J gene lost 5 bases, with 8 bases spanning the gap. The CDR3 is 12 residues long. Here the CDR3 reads CASSPYRNTIYF. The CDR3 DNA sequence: TGTGCCAGCAGCCCGTATAGAAACACCATATATTTT.

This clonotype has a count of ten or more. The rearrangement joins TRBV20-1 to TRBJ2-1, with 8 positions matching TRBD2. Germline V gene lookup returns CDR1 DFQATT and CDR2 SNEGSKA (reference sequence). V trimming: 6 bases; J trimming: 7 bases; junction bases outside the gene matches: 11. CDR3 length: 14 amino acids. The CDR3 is CSAREASGFNEQFF. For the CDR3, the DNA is TGCAGTGCCCGTGAGGCTAGCGGGTTTAATGAGCAGTTCTTC.

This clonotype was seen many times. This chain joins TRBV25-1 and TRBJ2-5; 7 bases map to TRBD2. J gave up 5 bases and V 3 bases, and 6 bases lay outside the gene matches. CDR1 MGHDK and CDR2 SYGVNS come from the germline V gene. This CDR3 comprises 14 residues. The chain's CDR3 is CASSDWSSGETQYF. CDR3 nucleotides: TGTGCCAGCAGTGATTGGAGTAGCGGGGAGACCCAGTACTTC.

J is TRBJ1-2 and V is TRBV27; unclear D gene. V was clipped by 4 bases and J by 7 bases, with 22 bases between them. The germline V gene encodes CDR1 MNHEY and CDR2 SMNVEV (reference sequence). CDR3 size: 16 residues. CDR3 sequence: CASSSLAAPGISGYTF. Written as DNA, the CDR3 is TGTGCCAGCAGTTCACTCGCCGCACCGGGTATCTCTGGCTACACCTTC.

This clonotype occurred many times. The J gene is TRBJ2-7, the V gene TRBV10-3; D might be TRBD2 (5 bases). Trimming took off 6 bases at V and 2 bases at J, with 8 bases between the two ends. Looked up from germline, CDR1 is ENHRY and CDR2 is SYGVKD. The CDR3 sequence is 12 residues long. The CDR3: CAIRGLPYEQYF. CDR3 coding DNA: TGTGCCATCAGAGGACTCCCCTACGAGCAGTACTTC.

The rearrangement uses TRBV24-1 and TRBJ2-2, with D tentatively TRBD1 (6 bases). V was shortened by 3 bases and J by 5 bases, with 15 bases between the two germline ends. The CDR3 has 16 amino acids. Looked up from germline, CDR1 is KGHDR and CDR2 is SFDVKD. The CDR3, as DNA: TGTGCCACCAGTGATCGGGACATAGGATTAACCGGGGAGCTGTTTTTT. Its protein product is CATSDRDIGLTGELFF.

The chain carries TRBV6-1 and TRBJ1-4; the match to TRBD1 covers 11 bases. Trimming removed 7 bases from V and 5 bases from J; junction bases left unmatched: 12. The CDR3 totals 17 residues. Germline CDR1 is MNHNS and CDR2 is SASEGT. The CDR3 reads CASNLGGQGAENEKLFF. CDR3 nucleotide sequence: TGTGCCAGCAACCTCGGAGGACAGGGGGCGGAAAATGAAAAACTGTTTTTT.

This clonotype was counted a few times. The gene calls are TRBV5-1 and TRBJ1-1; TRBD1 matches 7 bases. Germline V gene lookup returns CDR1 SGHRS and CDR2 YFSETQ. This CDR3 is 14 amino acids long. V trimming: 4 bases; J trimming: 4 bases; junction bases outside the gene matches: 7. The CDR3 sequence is CASSDSQGTTEAFF. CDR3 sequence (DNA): TGCGCCAGCAGCGACTCACAGGGGACCACTGAAGCTTTCTTT.

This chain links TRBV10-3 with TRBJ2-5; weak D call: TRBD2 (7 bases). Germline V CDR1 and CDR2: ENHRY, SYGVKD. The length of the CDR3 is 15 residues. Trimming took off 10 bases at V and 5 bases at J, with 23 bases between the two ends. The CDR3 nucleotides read TGTGCCACTCTAATGCCGGGGGGCCTTTTCGAGACCCAGTACTTC. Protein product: CATLMPGGLFETQYF.

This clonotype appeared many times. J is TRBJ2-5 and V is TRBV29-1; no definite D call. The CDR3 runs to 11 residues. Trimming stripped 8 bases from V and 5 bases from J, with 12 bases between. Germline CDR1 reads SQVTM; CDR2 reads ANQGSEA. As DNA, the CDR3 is TGCAGCCTCGGTGAGAGGGAGACCCAGTACTTC. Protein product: CSLGERETQYF.

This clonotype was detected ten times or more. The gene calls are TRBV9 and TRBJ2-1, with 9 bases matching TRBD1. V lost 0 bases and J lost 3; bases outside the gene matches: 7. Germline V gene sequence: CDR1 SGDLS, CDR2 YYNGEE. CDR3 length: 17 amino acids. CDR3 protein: CASSVGRGQGYYNEQFF. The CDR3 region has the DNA TGTGCCAGCAGCGTAGGGAGGGGACAGGGATACTACAATGAGCAGTTCTTC. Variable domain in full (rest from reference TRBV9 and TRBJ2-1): DSGVTQTPKHLITATGQRVTLRCSPRSGDLSVYWYQQSLDQGLQFLIQYYNGEERAKGNILERFSAQQFPDLHSELNLSSLELGDSALYFCASSVGRGQGYYNEQFFGPGTRLTVL.